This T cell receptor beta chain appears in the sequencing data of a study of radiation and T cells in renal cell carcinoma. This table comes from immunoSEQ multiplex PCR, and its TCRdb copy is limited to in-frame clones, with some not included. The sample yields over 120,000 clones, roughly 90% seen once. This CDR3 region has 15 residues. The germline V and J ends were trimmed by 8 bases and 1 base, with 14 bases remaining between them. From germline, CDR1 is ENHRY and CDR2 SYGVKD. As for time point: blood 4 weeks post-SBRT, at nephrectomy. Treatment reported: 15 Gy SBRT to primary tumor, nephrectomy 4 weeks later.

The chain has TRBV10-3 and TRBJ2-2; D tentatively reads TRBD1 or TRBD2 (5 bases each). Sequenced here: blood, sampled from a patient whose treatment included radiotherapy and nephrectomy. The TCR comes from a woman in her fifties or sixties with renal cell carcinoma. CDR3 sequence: CAIRDQRLNTGELFF. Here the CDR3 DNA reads TGTGCCATCCGGGACCAGAGATTGAACACCGGGGAGCTGTTTTTT.